The table lists the clone carrying this TCR beta chain with many counts. What it binds is not known. The data stem from a study of T cells in Graves' hyperthyroidism and ophthalmopathy. Overall study results and limits: Ophthalmopathy onset followed model prediction by a median roughly six months. The blood repertoire included most of the expanded thyroid clonotypes above 0.001.

Trimming took off 0 bases at V and 8 bases at J, with 11 bases between the two ends. Germline CDR1 and CDR2: GTSNPN and SVGIG (reference sequence). CDR3 length: 13 amino acids. TCR beta CDR3 regions were amplified from RNA. A set of HTBI primers served as the primers for a first-round RT-PCR of the TCR CDR3. TCRdb re-derived calls from the multiplex PCR reads in MiXCR, one entry per CDR3 protein. The table records roughly 570,000 distinct CDR3 sequences, about 43% of them present only once. Not enrolled were patients with uncontrolled infection, other autoimmune disease, pregnancy or lactation. This sequence was found in an adult woman with Graves' disease, either hyperthyroidism or ophthalmopathy (not recorded which). The chain uses TRBV30 and TRBJ1-3, with unresolved D. Material: peripheral blood or thyroid tissue (not recorded which). In DNA, the CDR3 is TGTGCCTGGAGTGTGCCCCCGAGGGACACCATATATTTT. It is translated as CAWSVPPRDTIYF.